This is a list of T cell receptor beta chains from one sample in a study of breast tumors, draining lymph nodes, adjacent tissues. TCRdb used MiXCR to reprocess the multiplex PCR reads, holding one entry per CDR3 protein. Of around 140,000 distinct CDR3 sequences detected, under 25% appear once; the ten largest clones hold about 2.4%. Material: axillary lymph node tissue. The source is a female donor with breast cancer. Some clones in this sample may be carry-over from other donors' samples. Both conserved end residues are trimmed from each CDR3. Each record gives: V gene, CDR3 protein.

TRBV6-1 ASSQDRVHYGYT
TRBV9 ASSSRPTTGGNTIY
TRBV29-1 SVVLAGAADTQY
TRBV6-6 ASSLRDRGQEKLF
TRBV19 ASSITGGRETQY
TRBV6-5 ASSYSTDSEGYT
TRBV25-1 ASQQFRDRNSPLH
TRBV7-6 ASSSGLAGGRGADTQY
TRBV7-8 ASSLLGGPNTYEQY
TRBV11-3 ASSLEGDTNTQY
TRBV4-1 ASSPRDNEQF
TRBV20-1 SAAGSKGTQY
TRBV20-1 SARPSGTGELF
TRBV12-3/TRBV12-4 ASSARQPINQPQH
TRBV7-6 ASSLTDTLSYEQY
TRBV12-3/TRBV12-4 ASRTTLAVSSYNEQF
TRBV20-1 SARPSLTSGSYEQY
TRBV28 ASSSVGGGRQPQH
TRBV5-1 ASSRGQGDGYT
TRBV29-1 SGEAGVGGTQY
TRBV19 ASKEDRDNYGYT
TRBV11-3 ASSAGLGTGGTDTQY
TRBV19 ASSLVAGNNEQF
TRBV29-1 SVRDREV
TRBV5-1 ASSLDTSGRTQY
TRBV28 AIPRGLADRTDTQY
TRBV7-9 ASSLGHNEQF
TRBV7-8 ASSLSAGGSDTQY
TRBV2 ASTYQGQGGEKLF
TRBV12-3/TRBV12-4 ASSAGQSFSYNEQF
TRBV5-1 ASSRDVFSGNTIY
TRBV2 ASSQDSLAKNIQY
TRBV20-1 STTLDRLNEQF
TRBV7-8 ASSLRAPGPGYNEQF
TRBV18 ASSPTNAAYEQY
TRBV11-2 ASSLEGLETQY
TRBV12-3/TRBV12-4 ASSLRVPQF
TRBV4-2 ASSQEREIGELF